A single sample gave rise to the 31 T cell receptor beta chains below, sequenced in a study of OX40 agonist ivuxolimab in advanced cancers. The data were produced by immunoSEQ multiplex PCR, yet TCRdb's version contains in-frame clones alone and is incomplete. The table shows 85,000 to 100,000 clones, with approximately 89% occurring only once. Here the sequenced sample was CD4+ or CD8+ T cells sorted from blood, taken in a trial of the OX40 agonist ivuxolimab. The receptors here all came from an adult with an advanced solid tumor such as melanoma, head and neck, liver or kidney cancer.

The V and J genes are TRBV10-3 and TRBJ2-7; 12 nucleotides agree with TRBD1. This CDR3 is built from 14 residues. Trimming removed 3 bases from V and 5 bases from J; junction bases left unmatched: 2. Germline V gene sequence: CDR1 ENHRY, CDR2 SYGVKD. The CDR3 coding sequence is TGTGCCATCAGTGAAGGGACAGGGGGCAACGAGCAGTACGTC. Protein sequence: CAISEGTGGNEQYV.

The V gene is TRBV15, the J gene TRBJ1-1; TRBD1 might be the D (6 bases). The CDR3 has 16 amino acids. V lost 6 bases, J lost 0 bases, and 17 bases lay in between. Germline CDR1 LNHNV, CDR2 YYDKDF (reference sequence). Here the CDR3 reads CATSQGIDRLNTEAFF. CDR3 DNA: TGTGCCACCAGTCAAGGAATTGACAGGCTGAACACTGAAGCTTTCTTT.

This clone was observed a handful of times. The rearrangement uses TRBV4-2 and TRBJ2-7, with 7 bases lining up with TRBD2. Germline trimming cut 0 bases from V and 1 base from J; bases unmatched to any gene: 15. CDR1 is LGHNA and CDR2 is YNFKEQ in the germline V gene. The CDR3 totals 19 residues. CDR3 sequence (DNA): TGTGCCAGCAGCCAAGATTTGGGTAACAGCCTAGCGGTATCCTACGAGCAGTACTTC. Its protein is CASSQDLGNSLAVSYEQYF.

This chain links TRBV11-3 with TRBJ2-7; 9 nucleotides match TRBD1. The J segment lost 3 bases and the V segment lost 5 bases, leaving 5 bases of the junction unmatched. The CDR3 consists of 14 residues. CDR1 is SGHNT and CDR2 is YENEEA in the germline V gene. Here the CDR3 reads CASSRTGDDYEQYF. For the CDR3, the DNA is TGTGCCAGCAGCCGGACAGGGGACGACTACGAGCAGTACTTC.

The rearrangement joins TRBV7-9 to TRBJ2-1, with 9 bases fitting TRBD1. CDR3 size: 16 residues. The V and J ends lost 1 base and 5 bases, in that order; junction bases with no gene match: 6. CDR1 is SEHNR and CDR2 is FQNEAQ in the germline V gene (reference sequence). The CDR3 DNA sequence: TGTGCCAGCAGCTTAGATGGGACAGGGATCGACAATGAGCAGTTCTTC. As protein: CASSLDGTGIDNEQFF.

Only a few counts were recorded for this clone. The J gene is TRBJ1-2, the V gene TRBV11-2; D is perhaps TRBD1 (5 bases). The CDR3 is made up of 13 amino acids. Trimming removed 5 bases from V and 3 bases from J, with 10 bases in between. The V gene's germline CDR1 is SGHAT and CDR2 FQNNGV. The CDR3 here is CASSPVGDYGYTF. The DNA for the CDR3 is TGTGCCAGCAGCCCCGTGGGGGACTATGGCTACACCTTC.

The V and J genes are TRBV4-1 and TRBJ2-3; 12 positions agree with TRBD2. The junction had 1 base not matched to a gene; V was cut back by 1 base and J by 5 bases. The length of the CDR3 is 15 residues. CDR1 MGHRA and CDR2 YSYEKL come from the germline V gene. In nucleotides, the CDR3 is TGCGCCAGCAGCCAAGCTAGCGGGGGGGGAGATACGCAGTATTTT. Protein: CASSQASGGGDTQYF.

V usage is TRBV5-1 and J usage is TRBJ2-1, with D maybe TRBD2 (6 bases). V shed 0 bases and J shed 8 bases, with 18 bases lying between them. Germline assignment: CDR1 SGHRS and CDR2 YFSETQ. This CDR3 has 16 amino acids. For the CDR3, the DNA is TGCGCCAGCAGCTTGGAAGCGCGGGACCCCGAGGATGAGCAGTTCTTC. Translation: CASSLEARDPEDEQFF.

The rearrangement links TRBV5-6 to TRBJ2-7; no reliable D call. Looked up from germline, CDR1 is SGHDT and CDR2 is YYEEEE. The CDR3 is 12 residues long. The V and J ends lost 4 bases and 4 bases respectively, with 9 bases between them. Here the CDR3 DNA reads TGTGCCAGCAGCGTCAGGCCTTACGAGCAGTACTTC. Protein: CASSVRPYEQYF.

Worth noting for this clone: One junction end does not reproduce the germline sequence, and a read error may be involved. This sequence joins TRBV7-7 and TRBJ2-5, with D perhaps assigned TRBD1 or TRBD2 (6 bases each). CDR3 length equals 15 residues. Per the germline V gene, CDR1 is SSHAT and CDR2 is FNYEAQ (reference sequence). The CDR3 DNA is TGTGCTAGCAGCCGGGATCGGGGGCTGGAAGAGACCCAGTACTTC. It encodes CASSRDRGLEETQYF.

This clone was counted between two and nine times. The CDR3 sequence: CAWIKTGQMNTEAFF. The CDR3 bases are TGTGCCTGGATCAAAACCGGACAAATGAACACTGAAGCTTTCTTT. V gene TRBV30 combines with J gene TRBJ1-1; D may be TRBD1 (5 bases). The germline V gene encodes CDR1 GTSNPN and CDR2 SVGIG (reference sequence). With 4 bases removed from V and 0 bases from J, the gap between germline ends came to 15 bases. This CDR3 region has 15 residues.

This chain connects TRBV30 to TRBJ1-4, with 10 bases lining up with TRBD1. Germline V gene data show CDR1 as GTSNPN and CDR2 as SVGIG (reference sequence). V trimming: 3 bases; J trimming: 7 bases; junction bases outside the gene matches: 5. CDR3 size: 14 residues. The CDR3 DNA is TGTGCCTGGAGAGCGGGACAGGGGTTTGAAAAACTGTTTTTT. Amino acids: CAWRAGQGFEKLFF. Using reference TRBV30 and TRBJ1-4 for the parts outside the CDR3, the full variable domain is SQTIHQWPATLVQPVGSPLSLECTVEGTSNPNLYWYRQAAGRGLQLLFYSVGIGQISSEVPQNLSASRPQDRQFILSSKKLLLSDSGFYLCAWRAGQGFEKLFFGSGTQLSVL.

This clone was seen just once. This chain connects TRBV6-5 to TRBJ1-1; 9 positions agree with TRBD1. In germline, CDR1 is MNHEY, CDR2 SVGAGI. The CDR3 has 14 residues. Trimming removed 2 bases from V and 4 bases from J; junction bases left unmatched: 2. The CDR3 sequence is CASSYADRGTEAFF. The DNA for the CDR3 is TGTGCCAGCAGTTACGCGGACAGGGGCACTGAAGCTTTCTTT.

This clone was found once. This chain links TRBV27 with TRBJ2-3; 9 bases fit TRBD2. Per the germline V gene, CDR1 is MNHEY and CDR2 is SMNVEV (reference sequence). Trimming took 6 bases from V and 5 from J; bases not matched to a gene: 9. The CDR3 has 15 amino acids. The CDR3 sequence: CASRRGGRVGDTQYF. CDR3 in DNA: TGTGCCAGCAGGCGGGGCGGGAGGGTTGGAGATACGCAGTATTTT.

V gene TRBV9 combines with J gene TRBJ1-2; 7 nucleotides line up with TRBD1. CDR1 is SGDLS, CDR2 YYNGEE, per germline. The CDR3 spans 14 residues. V shed 1 base, J shed 3 bases, and the junction held 3 bases outside the gene matches. The CDR3 sequence is CASSVTGDDYGYTF. The CDR3, as DNA: TGTGCCAGCAGCGTAACAGGGGATGACTATGGCTACACCTTC.

The chain carries TRBV5-1 and TRBJ1-4, with 10 bases aligning to TRBD1. The CDR3 consists of 15 residues. Per germline, CDR1 SGHRS and CDR2 YFSETQ. The J segment lost 6 bases and the V segment lost 5 bases, leaving 7 bases of the junction unmatched. The CDR3 nucleotides are TGCGCCAGCAGTCTGACAGGGGGCGCCGATGAAAAACTGTTTTTT. This sequence encodes CASSLTGGADEKLFF.

The rearrangement joins TRBV19 to TRBJ2-3, with no clear D. V dropped 8 bases and J dropped 0 bases, with 3 bases sitting between them. The CDR3 runs to 11 residues. CDR1 LNHDA and CDR2 SQIVND come from the germline V gene (reference sequence). The CDR3 DNA reads as TGTGCCAGTGGTAGCACAGATACGCAGTATTTT. It specifies CASGSTDTQYF.

This chain joins TRBV19 and TRBJ1-2; 8 nucleotides agree with TRBD1. After removal of 6 bases from V and 4 bases from J, the junction contained 7 bases not matched to a gene. The germline V gene encodes CDR1 LNHDA and CDR2 SQIVND (reference sequence). The CDR3 spans 14 residues. CDR3 sequence reads: CASSLTGERYGYTF. CDR3 bases: TGTGCCAGTAGCTTGACAGGGGAACGCTATGGCTACACCTTC.

This chain joins TRBV29-1 and TRBJ1-3; D is unclear. Per germline, CDR1 SQVTM and CDR2 ANQGSEA. This CDR3 spans 12 amino acids. The V gene lost 1 base and the J gene lost 3 bases, with 4 bases spanning the gap. CDR3 protein: CSVEVSGNTIYF. In nucleotides, the CDR3 is TGCAGCGTTGAAGTCAGTGGAAACACCATATATTTT.

The chain uses TRBV6-5 and TRBJ2-7, with D tentatively TRBD2 (5 bases). Germline values: CDR1 MNHEY, CDR2 SVGAGI. This CDR3 has 14 residues. V was shortened by 9 bases and J by 2 bases, with 17 bases between the two germline ends. CDR3 nucleotide sequence: TGTGCCAGTCTGGCAGCCCGGAGGACCTACGAGCAGTACTTC. It translates to CASLAARRTYEQYF.

The chain carries TRBV9 and TRBJ2-5; 8 bases fit TRBD2. The CDR3 consists of 15 residues. Germline V gives CDR1 SGDLS, CDR2 YYNGEE. With 0 bases clipped from V and 5 bases from J, the junction kept 6 bases outside the gene matches. The CDR3 DNA sequence: TGTGCCAGCAGCGTAGACATGCGGGAGGTCGAGACCCAGTACTTC. This sequence encodes CASSVDMREVETQYF.

The J gene is TRBJ2-5, the V gene TRBV7-9, with TRBD2 matching 10 bases. Germline assignment: CDR1 SEHNR and CDR2 FQNEAQ (reference sequence). Trimming took 3 bases from V and 4 from J; bases not matched to a gene: 8. This CDR3 is 16 amino acids long. The CDR3, as DNA: TGTGCCAGCAGCTTGGATCTAGCGGGAGTGGGAGAGACCCAGTACTTC. Protein product: CASSLDLAGVGETQYF.

The V call is TRBV10-3, the J call TRBJ2-3; D could derive from TRBD1 or TRBD2 (6 bases each). Trimming left V 6 bases short and J 2 bases short, with 15 bases between. Germline V gene lookup returns CDR1 ENHRY and CDR2 SYGVKD. CDR3 length equals 15 residues. CDR3 region: CAIRSEGGPTDTQYF. The CDR3 region has the DNA TGTGCCATCAGGTCCGAGGGGGGCCCCACAGATACGCAGTATTTT.

This chain links TRBV9 with TRBJ2-3, with 11 bases lining up with TRBD2. This CDR3 is 19 amino acids long. After removal of 1 base from V and 2 bases from J, the junction contained 12 bases not matched to a gene. The germline V gene encodes CDR1 SGDLS and CDR2 YYNGEE. In DNA form, the CDR3 reads TGTGCCAGCAGCGTAAGTCCTGGGGGACTAGCGGACCTCACAGATACGCAGTATTTT. Translated, it gives CASSVSPGGLADLTDTQYF.

The genes are TRBV7-8 and TRBJ2-7; TRBD1 might be the D (5 bases). This CDR3 has 15 residues. Germline V gene sequence: CDR1 SGHVS, CDR2 FQNEAQ. The V end was cut by 1 base, the J end by 7 bases, with 17 bases between. CDR3 nucleotides: TGTGCCAGCAGCTTAGGCGTCGGCAGGGCGGAAGAGCAGTACTTC. Translation: CASSLGVGRAEEQYF.

The chain recombines TRBV2 with TRBJ1-4; 10 bases match TRBD1. The junction had 8 bases not matched to a gene; V was cut back by 6 bases and J by 7 bases. CDR3 size: 15 residues. Germline V gene data show CDR1 as SNHLY and CDR2 as FYNNEI. In nucleotides, the CDR3 is TGTGCCAGCAGCGGCGGGACAGGGGTTATTGAAAAACTGTTTTTT. This gives the protein CASSGGTGVIEKLFF.

The chain employs TRBV19 and TRBJ1-5; the match to TRBD1 covers 9 bases. After removal of 4 bases from V and 4 bases from J, the junction contained 5 bases not matched to a gene. The CDR3 is made up of 15 amino acids. CDR1 and CDR2 (germline): LNHDA, SQIVND (reference sequence). Here the CDR3 reads CASSRGQGGNQPQHF. Written as DNA, the CDR3 is TGTGCCAGTAGTAGGGGACAGGGTGGTAATCAGCCCCAGCATTTT.

The gene calls are TRBV25-1 and TRBJ2-1; 12 bases fit TRBD2. Trimming took 9 bases from V and 1 from J; bases not matched to a gene: 4. Germline lookup yields CDR1 MGHDK and CDR2 SYGVNS. The CDR3 is 15 amino acids. In DNA, the CDR3 is TGTGCCAGACCTCTAGCGGGAGGGTCCTACAATGAGCAGTTCTTC. It translates to CARPLAGGSYNEQFF.

The chain uses TRBV2 and TRBJ2-1; 9 bases fit TRBD2. Germline loops: CDR1 SNHLY, CDR2 FYNNEI. V shed 11 bases and J 2 bases; nucleotides not matched to a gene: 7. The CDR3 runs to 14 residues. CDR3 loop: CAVQREDTYNEQFF. As DNA, the CDR3 is TGTGCCGTCCAGCGGGAGGACACCTACAATGAGCAGTTCTTC. The complete variable domain, with remaining parts taken from reference TRBV2 and TRBJ2-1, reads EPEVTQTPSHQVTQMGQEVILRCVPISNHLYFYWYRQILGQKVEFLVSFYNNEISEKSEIFDDQFSVERPDGSNFTLKIRSTKLEDSAMYFCAVQREDTYNEQFFGPGTRLTVL.

Regarding this clone: One end of the junction fails to match germline, which may point to a read error. V gene TRBV6-6 combines with J gene TRBJ1-5; D not resolved. Germline V CDR1 and CDR2: MNHNY, SVGAGI (reference sequence). The CDR3 is 13 residues long. Here the CDR3 reads CAGSYGHNQPQHF. The CDR3 DNA reads as TGTGCCGGCAGTTACGGCCACAATCAGCCCCAGCATTTT.

This chain links TRBV4-1 with TRBJ2-7, with TRBD1 matching over 7 bases. Germline V CDR1 and CDR2: MGHRA, YSYEKL. V lost 1 base to trimming and J lost 3 bases; unmatched junction nucleotides: 3. This CDR3 region has 14 residues. The CDR3 sequence: CASSQGDRGYEQYF. The CDR3 bases are TGCGCCAGCAGCCAAGGGGACAGAGGCTACGAGCAGTACTTC.